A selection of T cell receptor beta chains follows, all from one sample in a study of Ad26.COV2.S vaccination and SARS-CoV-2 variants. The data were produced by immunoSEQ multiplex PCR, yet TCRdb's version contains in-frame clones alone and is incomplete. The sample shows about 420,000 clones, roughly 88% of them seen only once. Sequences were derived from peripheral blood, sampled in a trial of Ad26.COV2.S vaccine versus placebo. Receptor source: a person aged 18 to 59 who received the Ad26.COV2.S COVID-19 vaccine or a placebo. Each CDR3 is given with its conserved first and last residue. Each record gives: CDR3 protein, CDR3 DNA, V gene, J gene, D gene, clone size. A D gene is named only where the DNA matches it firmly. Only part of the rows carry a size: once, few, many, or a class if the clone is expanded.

CASSYEGRSGNTIYF	TGCGCCAGCAGCTACGAGGGGCGCTCTGGAAACACCATATATTTT	TRBV5-1	TRBJ1-3	-	few
CASSLGGTGRIYEQYF	TGTGCCAGCAGCCTAGGCGGGACAGGGAGGATCTACGAGCAGTACTTC	TRBV2	TRBJ2-7	TRBD1	-
CASSLEKRGADEQYF	TGTGCCAGCAGCTTGGAGAAGCGGGGGGCCGACGAGCAGTACTTC	TRBV5-4	TRBJ2-7	TRBD2	-
CASSLVTGQTEAFF	TGCGCCAGCAGCTTAGTCACAGGGCAGACTGAAGCTTTCTTT	TRBV5-1	TRBJ1-1	-	-
CASSLVGYGSADTQYF	TGTGCCAGCAGCTTAGTAGGGTATGGGTCGGCAGATACGCAGTATTTT	TRBV7-9	TRBJ2-3	-	-
CATIDNPNTGELFF	TGTGCCACCATTGATAATCCGAACACCGGGGAGCTGTTTTTT	TRBV15	TRBJ2-2	-	-
CASSIPGRAFGANVLTF	TGTGCCAGTAGTATACCCGGGAGGGCGTTTGGGGCCAACGTCCTGACTTTC	TRBV19	TRBJ2-6	TRBD2	-
CASSTTVTNEKLFF	TGTGCCAGTAGTACGACGGTTACTAATGAAAAACTGTTTTTT	TRBV19	TRBJ1-4	-	-
CASTSGQGPTEAFF	TGTGCCAGCACATCCGGACAGGGCCCCACTGAAGCTTTCTTT	TRBV6-6	TRBJ1-1	TRBD1	-
CASSLGLTPGELFF	TGTGCCAGCAGCTTAGGGTTGACCCCAGGGGAGCTGTTTTTT	TRBV11-2	TRBJ2-2	-	once
CASSYSQGDTGELFF	TGTGCCAGCAGTTACAGCCAGGGAGACACCGGGGAGCTGTTTTTT	TRBV6-2/TRBV6-3	TRBJ2-2	-	-
CATSRVQGPFQETQYF	TGTGCCACCAGCAGAGTGCAGGGGCCATTCCAAGAGACCCAGTACTTC	TRBV15	TRBJ2-5	-	-
CASSLARGASYEQYF	TGTGCCAGCAGCTTGGCTCGCGGAGCCTCCTACGAGCAGTACTTC	TRBV11-2	TRBJ2-7	-	once
CASSLWPSGGPNTDTQYF	TGTGCCAGCAGTTTATGGCCTAGCGGGGGGCCTAACACAGATACGCAGTATTTT	TRBV27	TRBJ2-3	TRBD2	-
CASSPGQINTGELFF	TGTGCCAGCAGCCCTGGACAGATTAACACCGGGGAGCTGTTTTTT	TRBV27	TRBJ2-2	-	-
CASSLVGDYEQYF	TGTGCCAGCAGCTTGGTGGGGGACTACGAGCAGTACTTC	TRBV5-4	TRBJ2-7	-	-
CAWTTWSHGYTF	TGTGCCTGGACCACCTGGTCTCATGGCTACACCTTC	TRBV30	TRBJ1-2	-	-
CSAAPAFVRSGEQYF	TGCAGCGCCGCCCCCGCCTTCGTAAGGAGCGGTGAGCAGTACTTC	TRBV29-1	TRBJ2-7	-	-
CASSPRENGNTIYF	TGTGCCAGCAGTCCACGGGAAAACGGAAACACCATATATTTT	TRBV14	TRBJ1-3	-	-
CASSIAPDESYEQYF	TGTGCCAGTAGTATAGCGCCCGACGAAAGCTACGAGCAGTACTTC	TRBV19	TRBJ2-7	-	-
CASSLGRGIYEQYF	TGTGCCAGCAGCTTGGGACGGGGGATCTACGAGCAGTACTTC	TRBV7-9	TRBJ2-7	-	-
CASSPRETQYF	TGTGCCAGCAGCCCACGGGAGACCCAGTACTTC	TRBV11-2	TRBJ2-5	-	-
CASSLELGDTQYF	TGTGCCAGCAGTTTAGAATTGGGAGATACGCAGTATTTT	TRBV12-3/TRBV12-4	TRBJ2-3	-	-
CASSLALTGAYEQYF	TGTGCCAGCAGCTTAGCTCTGACAGGAGCCTACGAGCAGTACTTC	TRBV11-2	TRBJ2-7	-	-
CASTPRSSGVNEQFF	TGTGCCAGCACCCCCCGGAGTAGCGGGGTCAATGAGCAGTTCTTC	TRBV5-6	TRBJ2-1	TRBD2	-
CASSPGTGEDEQYF	TGCGCCAGCAGTCCCGGGACAGGTGAGGACGAGCAGTACTTC	TRBV5-1	TRBJ2-7	TRBD1	-
CSASLGSREETQYF	TGCAGTGCTAGTCTCGGCTCGAGGGAGGAGACCCAGTACTTC	TRBV20-1	TRBJ2-5	-	-
CASSPDGPEEQYF	TGCGCCAGCAGCCCGGACGGGCCAGAAGAGCAGTACTTC	TRBV4-1	TRBJ2-7	-	few
CASSIAGHNSPLHF	TGTGCCAGTAGTATAGCCGGGCACAATTCACCCCTCCACTTT	TRBV19	TRBJ1-6	-	-
CASSSSYEQFF	TGTGCCAGCAGTTCCTCATATGAGCAGTTCTTC	TRBV27	TRBJ2-1	-	-
CATSESDRAQPQHF	TGTGCCACCAGTGAATCGGACAGGGCCCAGCCCCAGCATTTT	TRBV24-1	TRBJ1-5	TRBD1	-
CASSHSGGYTF	TGTGCCAGCAGCCATTCCGGTGGCTACACCTTC	TRBV3-1/TRBV3-2	TRBJ1-2	-	-
CASVGQGEGNTIYF	TGCGCCAGTGTAGGGCAGGGGGAAGGGAACACCATATATTTT	TRBV10-1	TRBJ1-3	TRBD1	once
CASSLGGIVGEQYF	TGTGCCAGCAGCTTAGGAGGGATCGTTGGCGAGCAGTACTTC	TRBV11-1	TRBJ2-7	-	-
CASSVGQRGQDGTDTQYF	TGTGCCAGCAGCGTCGGTCAGCGGGGGCAAGATGGCACAGATACGCAGTATTTT	TRBV7-9	TRBJ2-3	TRBD2	-
CASSLGGSPGYEQYF	TGTGCCAGCAGTTTGGGGGGGTCCCCTGGGTACGAGCAGTACTTC	TRBV7-2	TRBJ2-7	TRBD2	-
CASSAVHGGNTIYF	TGCGCCAGCAGCGCCGTCCATGGCGGAAACACCATATATTTT	TRBV5-1	TRBJ1-3	-	few